The present T cell receptor (beta chain) was sequenced within a study of cytomegalovirus exposure and HLA in healthy donors. Study results and caveats: Immune exposure data for these donors was limited to CMV serostatus. Rarity marked most TCR sequences, yet some public TCRs occurred in many donors.

With V trimmed by 1 base and J by 2 bases, 1 base remained unmatched. Germline CDR1 is SGHNT and CDR2 is YENEEA. CDR3 length: 16 residues. PCR involved 60 Vbeta and 13 Jbeta primers. Clones were read by immunoSEQ multiplex PCR, and TCRdb kept only the in-frame ones, dropping some. The sample lists roughly 180,000 clones, just under 80% occurring once. Worth noting for this clone: What it binds is not known.

The sequenced sample was PBMCs. The TCR comes from a female donor in good health and CMV-seronegative. The chain is built from TRBV11-3 and TRBJ2-2, with 10 bases fitting TRBD2. CDR3 amino acids: CASSLVLAGNTGELFF. In nucleotides, the CDR3 is TGTGCCAGCAGCTTAGTACTAGCGGGAAACACCGGGGAGCTGTTTTTT.